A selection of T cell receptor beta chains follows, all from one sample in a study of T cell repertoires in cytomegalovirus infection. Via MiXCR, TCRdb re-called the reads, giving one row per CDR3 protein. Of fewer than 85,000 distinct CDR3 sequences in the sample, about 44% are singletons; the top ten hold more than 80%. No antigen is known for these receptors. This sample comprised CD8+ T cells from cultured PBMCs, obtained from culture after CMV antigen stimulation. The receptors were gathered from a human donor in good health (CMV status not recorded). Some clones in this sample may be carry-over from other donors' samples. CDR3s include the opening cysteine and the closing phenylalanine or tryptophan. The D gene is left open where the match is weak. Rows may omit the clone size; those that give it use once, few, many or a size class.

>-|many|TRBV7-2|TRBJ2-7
CASSFQGYEQYF
TGTGCCAGCAGCTTTCAGGGGTACGAGCAGTACTTC
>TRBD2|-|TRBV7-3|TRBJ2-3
CASSPGGHIDTQYF
TGTGCCAGCAGCCCGGGAGGGCACATCGATACGCAGTATTTT
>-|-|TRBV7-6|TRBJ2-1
CASSLSGEGGNEQFF
TGTGCCAGCAGCTTATCGGGAGAGGGAGGTAATGAGCAGTTCTTC
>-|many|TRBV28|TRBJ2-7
CASSENSYEQYF
TGTGCCAGCAGCGAGAACTCCTACGAGCAGTACTTC
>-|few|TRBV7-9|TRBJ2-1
CASSVILQAPSYNEQFF
TGTGCCAGCAGCGTGATCTTACAGGCCCCGTCCTACAATGAGCAGTTCTTC
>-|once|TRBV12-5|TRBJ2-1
CASGWGVNEQFF
TGTGCTAGTGGTTGGGGGGTGAATGAGCAGTTCTTC
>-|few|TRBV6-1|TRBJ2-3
CASSETAVYSTDTQYF
TGTGCCAGCAGTGAAACTGCCGTTTACAGCACAGATACGCAGTATTTT
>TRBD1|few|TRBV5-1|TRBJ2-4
CASSARQGLFKNIQYF
TGCGCCAGCAGCGCAAGACAGGGTCTTTTCAAAAACATTCAGTACTTC
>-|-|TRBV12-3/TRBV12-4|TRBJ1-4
CASSRFATNEKLFF
TGTGCCAGCAGTCGATTTGCAACTAATGAAAAACTGTTTTTT
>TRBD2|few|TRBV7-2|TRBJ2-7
CASSSGSGRHEQYF
TGTGCCAGCAGCTCAGGGAGCGGGAGGCACGAGCAGTACTTC
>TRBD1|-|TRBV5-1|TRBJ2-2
CASRPQGEIGELFF
TGCGCCAGCAGACCTCAGGGGGAAATCGGGGAGCTGTTTTTT
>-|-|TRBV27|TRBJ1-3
CASSPGVYPGNTIYF
TGTGCCAGCAGCCCGGGTGTATATCCTGGAAACACCATATATTTT
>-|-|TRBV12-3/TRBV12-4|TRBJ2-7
CASSSRDTAYEQYF
TGTGCCAGCAGTTCCCGGGACACCGCCTACGAGCAGTACTTC
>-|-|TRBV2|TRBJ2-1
CASSLSGANTWKDEQFF
TGTGCCAGCAGTCTAAGCGGAGCCAACACCTGGAAGGATGAGCAGTTCTTC
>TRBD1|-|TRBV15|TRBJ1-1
CATSTPGQGNTEAFF
TGTGCCACCAGCACCCCGGGACAGGGGAACACTGAAGCTTTCTTT
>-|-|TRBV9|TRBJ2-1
CASSVGHRARYNEQFF
TGTGCCAGCAGCGTAGGGCACAGGGCGCGATACAATGAGCAGTTCTTC
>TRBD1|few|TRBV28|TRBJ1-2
CASSLLVPGQGVVSYGYTF
TGTGCCAGCAGTTTATTAGTACCGGGACAGGGGGTCGTATCCTATGGCTACACCTTC
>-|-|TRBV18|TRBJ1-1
CASSPHKNTEAFF
TGTGCCAGCTCACCTCACAAAAACACTGAAGCTTTCTTT
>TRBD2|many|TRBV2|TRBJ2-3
CASSFLAGGTDTQYF
TGTGCCAGCAGCTTCTTAGCGGGGGGTACAGATACGCAGTATTTT
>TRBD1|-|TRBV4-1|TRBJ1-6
CASSQRPFRDRGHSPLHF
TGCGCCAGCAGCCAACGCCCCTTTCGGGACAGGGGGCATTCACCCCTCCACTTT
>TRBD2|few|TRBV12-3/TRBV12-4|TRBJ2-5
CASSSGAQETQYF
TGTGCCAGCAGCAGCGGGGCGCAAGAGACCCAGTACTTC
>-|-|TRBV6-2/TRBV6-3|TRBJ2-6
CASSPRGSPGAGANVLTF
TGTGCCAGCAGTCCCAGAGGCAGCCCGGGGGCGGGGGCCAACGTCCTGACTTTC
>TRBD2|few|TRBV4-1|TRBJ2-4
CASSQDKLGLAGGRAKNIQYF
TGCGCCAGCAGCCAAGATAAATTGGGACTAGCGGGGGGGCGTGCCAAAAACATTCAGTACTTC
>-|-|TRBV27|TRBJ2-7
CASSPARGYEQYF
TGTGCCAGCAGCCCGGCACGGGGTTACGAGCAGTACTTC
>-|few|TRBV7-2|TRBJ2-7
CASSPGAYFGYEQYF
TGTGCCAGCAGCCCTGGGGCCTACTTCGGGTACGAGCAGTACTTC
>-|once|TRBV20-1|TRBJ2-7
CSARDFDGVPYEQYF
TGCAGTGCTAGAGATTTTGACGGGGTTCCCTACGAGCAGTACTTC
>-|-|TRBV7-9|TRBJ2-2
CASTPNPPGMDTGELFF
TGTGCCAGCACCCCAAATCCCCCAGGGATGGACACCGGGGAGCTGTTTTTT
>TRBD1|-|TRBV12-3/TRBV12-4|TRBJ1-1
CASRPTGGGGGKTEAFF
TGTGCCAGCAGACCGACAGGGGGGGGAGGTGGAAAGACTGAAGCTTTCTTT
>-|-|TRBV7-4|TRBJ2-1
CASSSGLASLGYNEQFF
TGTGCCAGCAGCTCCGGACTCGCCAGCCTGGGGTACAATGAGCAGTTCTTC
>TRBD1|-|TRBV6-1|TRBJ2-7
CASWRQGAAEQYF
TGTGCCAGCTGGAGACAGGGGGCCGCGGAGCAGTACTTC
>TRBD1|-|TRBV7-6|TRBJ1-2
CASSSATGGGYGYTF
TGTGCCAGCAGCTCAGCGACAGGGGGCGGCTATGGCTACACCTTC
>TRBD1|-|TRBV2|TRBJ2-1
CASRGDREADNEQFF
TGTGCCAGCAGAGGTGACAGGGAAGCTGACAATGAGCAGTTCTTC
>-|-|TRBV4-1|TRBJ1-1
CASSLSTNTEAFF
TGCGCCAGCAGCCTCTCAACGAACACTGAAGCTTTCTTT
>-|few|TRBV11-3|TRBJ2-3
CASSFTGSSTDTQYF
TGTGCCAGCAGCTTCACAGGGTCGAGCACAGATACGCAGTATTTT
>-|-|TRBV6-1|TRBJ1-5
CAGPTDPYSNQPQHF
TGTGCCGGGCCGACGGACCCTTATAGCAATCAGCCCCAGCATTTT
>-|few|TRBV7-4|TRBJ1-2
CASSARVAEGYTF
TGTGCCAGCAGCGCCCGCGTGGCGGAGGGCTACACCTTC
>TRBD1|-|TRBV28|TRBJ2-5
CASSSTGTADQETQYF
TGCGCCAGCAGTTCTACCGGGACAGCGGATCAGGAGACCCAGTACTTC
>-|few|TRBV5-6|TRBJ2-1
CASSLYNEQFF
TGTGCCAGCAGCTTGTACAATGAGCAGTTCTTC
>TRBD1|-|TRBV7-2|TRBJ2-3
CASSRRTGSTPDTQYF
TGTGCCAGCAGTCGAAGGACAGGGTCAACCCCAGATACGCAGTATTTT
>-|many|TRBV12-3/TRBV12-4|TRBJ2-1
CASSFWGFYNEQFF
TGTGCCAGCAGTTTCTGGGGGTTCTACAATGAGCAGTTCTTC
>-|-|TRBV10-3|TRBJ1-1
CAIKRGNTEAFF
TGTGCCATCAAGAGGGGGAACACTGAAGCTTTCTTT
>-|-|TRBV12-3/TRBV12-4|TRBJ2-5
CAIRGESQETQYF
TGTGCCATCCGAGGGGAATCCCAAGAGACCCAGTACTTC
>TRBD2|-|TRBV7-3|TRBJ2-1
CASSLSGTSGEQFF
TGTGCCAGCAGCTTATCCGGGACTAGCGGGGAGCAGTTCTTC
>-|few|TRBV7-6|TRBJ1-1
CASSPLSGAEAFF
TGTGCCAGCAGCCCCCTCAGCGGGGCTGAAGCTTTCTTT
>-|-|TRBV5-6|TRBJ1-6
CASSLVWTANSPLHF
TGTGCCAGCAGCTTGGTCTGGACAGCGAATTCACCCCTCCACTTT
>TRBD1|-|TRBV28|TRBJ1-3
CASSFARTGGGNTIYF
TGTGCCAGCAGTTTTGCTCGGACAGGGGGTGGAAACACCATATATTTT
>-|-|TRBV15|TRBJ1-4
CATSRDTSNEKLFF
TGTGCCACCAGCAGAGACACTTCTAATGAAAAACTGTTTTTT
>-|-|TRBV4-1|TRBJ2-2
CASSQEQGRGAGELFF
TGCGCCAGCAGCCAAGAACAGGGGAGGGGAGCCGGGGAGCTGTTTTTT
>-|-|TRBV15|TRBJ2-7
CATSRDLTSYEQYF
TGTGCCACCAGCAGAGATCTGACCTCCTACGAGCAGTACTTC
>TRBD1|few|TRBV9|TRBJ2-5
CASSGDRVDQETQYF
TGTGCCAGCAGCGGGGACAGGGTGGACCAAGAGACCCAGTACTTC
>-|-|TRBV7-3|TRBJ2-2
CASSLTRHGSANNGELFF
TGTGCCAGCAGCTTAACGAGGCATGGATCCGCGAACAACGGGGAGCTGTTTTTT
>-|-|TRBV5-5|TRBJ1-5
CASSLRGNGNQPQHF
TGTGCCAGCAGCTTGAGAGGGAACGGCAATCAGCCCCAGCATTTT
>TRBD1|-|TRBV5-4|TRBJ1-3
CASSFSTGAGNTIYF
TGTGCCAGCAGCTTTTCCACAGGGGCTGGAAACACCATATATTTT